This T cell receptor (beta chain) is drawn from a study of cytomegalovirus exposure and HLA in healthy donors. General study results and limits: The likely origin of a cluster of highly shared sequence variants was a sequencing artifact. Overall, approximately 180 TCR beta chains were annotated as cytomegalovirus-associated. Reports credit the classifier with highly specific, highly sensitive diagnosis of cytomegalovirus status. V- and J-gene trimming in TCR beta was tied to a missense DCLRE1C variant by an analysis performed later.

Both 60 Vbeta primers and 13 Jbeta primers went into the PCR. Here immunoSEQ multiplex PCR was the method, and the copy in TCRdb shows in-frame clones only, minus some. Of around 160,000 clones in the sample, around four fifths were seen once. On this clone: No antigen is known for it.

The clonotype comes from a woman between 18 and 30 years old in good health and CMV-seronegative. Sample: PBMCs.

CDR3 nucleotide sequence: TGTGCCAGTAGTCCACCACCACAGGGTCCGGCTAATTCTAAGGACGGTGAGCAGTTCTTC. Translated: CASSPPPQGPANSKDGEQFF. The gene calls are TRBV19 and TRBJ2-1; a possible D gene is TRBD1 (6 bases). V was trimmed by 5 bases and J by 9 bases, leaving 35 bases between them. Per the germline V gene, CDR1 is LNHDA and CDR2 is SQIVND (reference sequence). This CDR3 is 20 amino acids long.